This T cell receptor (beta chain) derives from a study of T cell responses to AZD1222 COVID-19 vaccine. Study-level points and caveats: Repertoires were sampled only after the peak T cell response.

Analyses pooled second doses at about 4 or about 12 weeks. Generated by immunoSEQ multiplex PCR, the TCRdb table keeps only in-frame clones and is missing some. The sample consists of approximately 140,000 clones, approximately 92% of them appearing once. V gave up 5 bases and J gave up 4 bases, with 8 bases separating them. There are 13 residues in the CDR3. Notes on this clone: Its antigen remains unidentified.

V is TRBV12-3 or TRBV12-4 and J is TRBJ2-2, with D hard to call. This TCR derives from an adult who received the AZD1222 COVID-19 vaccine. Specimen: peripheral blood, collected 28 days after the second AZD1222 dose. The CDR3 DNA follows: TGTGCCAGCAGTCCGAATCTCACCGGGGAGCTGTTTTTT. This translates into CASSPNLTGELFF.